Following are 25 T cell receptor beta chains from one sample sequenced in a study of T-cell reconstitution after alpha-beta-depleted transplantation in children. The TCRbeta library incorporated unique molecular identifiers. Via MiXCR, TCRdb re-called the PCR reads, giving one row per CDR3 protein. The table lists fewer than 350,000 distinct CDR3 sequences, roughly 9.1% of them singletons, with less than 9% in the top ten. Here the sequenced sample was PBMCs, taken before TCRalphabeta/CD19-depleted stem cell transplant. All receptors come from a boy younger than two with acute myeloid leukemia, due to receive a stem cell transplant.

This clonotype was seen at least ten times. The chain joins TRBV5-5 to TRBJ2-7; D might be TRBD1 (5 bases). The CDR3 extends over 15 amino acids. In germline, CDR1 is SGHKS, CDR2 YYEKEE (reference sequence). V was pared by 0 bases and J by 2 bases, with 12 bases between. CDR3 nucleotides: TGTGCCAGCAGCTTGGAGTTAGGGGTAACCTACGAGCAGTACTTC. It is translated as CASSLELGVTYEQYF. Using reference TRBV5-5 and TRBJ2-7 for the parts outside the CDR3, the full variable domain is DAGVTQSPTHLIKTRGQQVTLRCSPISGHKSVSWYQQVLGQGPQFIFQYYEKEERGRGNFPDRFSARQFPNYSSELNVNALLLGDSALYLCASSLELGVTYEQYFGPGTRLTVT.

There are a few counts of this clonotype. V and J are TRBV4-3 and TRBJ2-5; D unresolved. The V end lost 0 bases, the J end lost 2 bases, and 7 bases lay between the germline ends. The CDR3 runs 14 residues. Looked up from germline, CDR1 is LGHNA and CDR2 is YSLEER. The CDR3 coding sequence is TGCGCCAGCAGCCAAGAGGCAGTTCAAGAGACCCAGTACTTC. Protein product: CASSQEAVQETQYF.

At least ten counts were recorded for this clonotype. The rearrangement uses TRBV12-3 or TRBV12-4 and TRBJ1-1, with D unclear. Trimming stripped 4 bases from V and 6 bases from J, with 12 bases between. The CDR3 is made up of 13 amino acids. The CDR3 sequence: CASSSQQWAEAFF. The CDR3 DNA follows: TGTGCCAGCAGTTCACAGCAGTGGGCTGAAGCTTTCTTT.

This clonotype was observed at least ten times. This rearrangement joins TRBV11-1 to TRBJ1-2; possible D gene TRBD1, 6 bases. The CDR3 is 15 amino acids. V was shortened by 0 bases and J by 7 bases, with 15 bases between the two germline ends. The V gene's germline CDR1 is SGHAT and CDR2 FQDESV (reference sequence). The CDR3 nucleotides are TGTGCCAGCAGCTTAGCCACAGGGTCCCTTGGTGGCTACACCTTC. It translates to CASSLATGSLGGYTF.

This clonotype was observed at least ten times. The genes are TRBV12-3 or TRBV12-4 and TRBJ2-1; no definite D call. V was pared by 9 bases and J by 7 bases, with 16 bases between. CDR3 length equals 13 residues. CDR3 in amino acids: CASERVKLNEQFF. The DNA of the CDR3 is TGTGCCAGTGAAAGGGTTAAGCTGAATGAGCAGTTCTTC.

This clonotype was recorded many times. The chain carries TRBV7-2 and TRBJ2-7; no reliable D call. V lost 5 bases and J lost 5, with 13 bases in between. This CDR3 spans 13 amino acids. In germline, CDR1 is SGHTA, CDR2 FQGNSA. CDR3 sequence: CASSTWQANEQYF. DNA for the CDR3: TGTGCCAGCAGCACATGGCAAGCGAACGAGCAGTACTTC.

This clonotype was counted only a few times. This chain connects TRBV7-2 to TRBJ2-4, with D unresolved. The CDR3 totals 17 residues. Germline CDR1 reads SGHTA; CDR2 reads FQGNSA. V gave up 6 bases and J gave up 0 bases, with 18 bases separating them. The CDR3 loop is CASSFLYRPLAKNIQYF. CDR3 nucleotide sequence: TGTGCCAGCAGTTTCCTTTATCGGCCTCTAGCCAAAAACATTCAGTACTTC.

This clonotype appeared many times. The genes are TRBV4-2 and TRBJ2-3, with D possibly called TRBD1 or TRBD2 (5 bases each). CDR1 and CDR2 (germline): LGHNA, YNFKEQ. V shed 3 bases and J shed 2 bases, with 27 bases lying between them. This CDR3 is 20 amino acids long. The DNA for the CDR3 is TGTGCCAGCAGCCAGGATACGCCTATAAAATCGGGACGGCACACAGATACGCAGTATTTT. Its protein is CASSQDTPIKSGRHTDTQYF.

This clonotype was seen at least ten times. The J gene is TRBJ2-7, the V gene TRBV29-1; D remains ambiguous. This CDR3 region has 13 residues. Per the germline V gene, CDR1 is SQVTM and CDR2 is ANQGSEA. V was trimmed by 3 bases and J by 5 bases, leaving 14 bases between them. The CDR3 is CSVDEVGFNEQYF. The CDR3 DNA follows: TGCAGCGTTGACGAGGTGGGGTTCAACGAGCAGTACTTC.

This clonotype has ten or more counts. This sequence joins TRBV29-1 and TRBJ2-1, with 9 nucleotides matching TRBD1. Germline CDR1 SQVTM, CDR2 ANQGSEA. CDR3 length: 18 amino acids. V shed 1 base, J shed 0 bases, and the junction held 10 bases outside the gene matches. CDR3 sequence (DNA): TGCAGCGTTGAAGTTGGGACAGGGTCCCTCTTCTCCTACAATGAGCAGTTCTTC. This sequence encodes CSVEVGTGSLFSYNEQFF.

This clonotype was detected ten times or more. The V and J genes are TRBV20-1 and TRBJ1-6, with 10 bases identical to TRBD1. The V gene's germline CDR1 is DFQATT and CDR2 SNEGSKA (reference sequence). The CDR3 has 17 amino acids. Losses at the gene ends were 4 bases for V and 4 bases for J; bases not matched to a gene: 10. The CDR3 nucleotides read TGCAGTGCTACTTGGGACAGGGGAGGGGTATATAATTCACCCCTCCACTTT. This sequence encodes CSATWDRGGVYNSPLHF.

This clonotype was counted many times. The chain uses TRBV12-5 and TRBJ2-1; TRBD1 matches 10 bases. V lost 5 bases to trimming and J lost 3 bases; unmatched junction nucleotides: 7. The germline gives CDR1 LGHNT, CDR2 FRNRAP. CDR3 length equals 16 residues. The CDR3 nucleotides are TGTGCTAGTGGTCCCGGGACAGGGGTCGGCTACAATGAGCAGTTCTTC. This sequence encodes CASGPGTGVGYNEQFF.

Only a few counts were recorded for this clonotype. CDR3: CASSPDRSSGANVLTF. The DNA for the CDR3 is TGTGCCAGCAGTCCGGACAGGAGCTCTGGGGCCAACGTCCTGACTTTC. The gene calls are TRBV2 and TRBJ2-6; 7 bases are shared with TRBD1. The V gene's germline CDR1 is SNHLY and CDR2 FYNNEI. There are 16 residues in the CDR3. With V trimmed by 5 bases and J by 0 bases, 4 bases remained unmatched.

This clonotype was found many times. The gene calls are TRBV29-1 and TRBJ2-1; no firm D call. The germline gives CDR1 SQVTM, CDR2 ANQGSEA. V shed 1 base and J shed 5 bases, with 24 bases lying between them. This CDR3 has 18 residues. The CDR3: CSVEGWKVTRSSDNEQFF. The CDR3 DNA follows: TGCAGCGTTGAAGGGTGGAAGGTCACACGCTCTTCAGACAATGAGCAGTTCTTC.

This clonotype was seen many times. V is TRBV28 and J is TRBJ2-7, with TRBD1 matching 9 bases. The junction had 6 bases not matched to a gene; V was cut back by 3 bases and J by 3 bases. Germline assignment: CDR1 MDHEN and CDR2 SYDVKM. CDR3 length: 15 amino acids. CDR3 nucleotides: TGTGCCAGCAGTTTTCGGCCGGGACAGGGCTACGAGCAGTACTTC. It translates to CASSFRPGQGYEQYF.

This rearrangement joins TRBV7-9 to TRBJ2-7; D might be TRBD1 or TRBD2, each matching 5 bases. The germline V and J ends were trimmed by 4 bases and 2 bases, with 21 bases remaining between them. CDR1 and CDR2 (germline): SEHNR, FQNEAQ (reference sequence). This CDR3 has 17 residues. Here the CDR3 reads CASSSPTPGWGTYEQYF. The CDR3 DNA follows: TGTGCCAGCAGCTCCCCAACCCCGGGGTGGGGGACCTACGAGCAGTACTTC. Full variable domain (outside the CDR3, taken from reference TRBV7-9 and TRBJ2-7): DTGVSQNPRHKITKRGQNVTFRCDPISEHNRLYWYRQTLGQGPEFLTYFQNEAQLEKSRLLSDRFSAERPKGSFSTLEIQRTEQGDSAMYLCASSSPTPGWGTYEQYFGPGTRLTVT.

This rearrangement joins TRBV18 to TRBJ2-7, with 7 bases identical to TRBD1. V lost 2 bases to trimming and J lost 6 bases; unmatched junction nucleotides: 7. This CDR3 comprises 14 residues. Germline-derived CDR1 and CDR2 are KGHSH and LQKENI. The CDR3 coding sequence is TGTGCCAGCTCACCAGTGACAGGGAGTGGCGAGCAGTACTTC. Translation gives CASSPVTGSGEQYF.

This clonotype was recorded a few times. V gene TRBV20-1 combines with J gene TRBJ2-2; D possibly uses TRBD1 or TRBD2 (6 bases each). Trimming took off 4 bases at V and 4 bases at J, with 19 bases between the two ends. Germline assignment: CDR1 DFQATT and CDR2 SNEGSKA (reference sequence). This CDR3 is 16 amino acids long. The CDR3 bases are TGCAGTGCTATCACTGGCGCCGGGGGCATCACCGGGGAGCTGTTTTTT. This sequence encodes CSAITGAGGITGELFF.

This clonotype was seen at least ten times. The chain recombines TRBV3-1 with TRBJ2-1; TRBD2 aligns across 8 bases. Germline lookup yields CDR1 LGHDT and CDR2 YNNKEL (reference sequence). V gave up 2 bases and J gave up 2 bases; unmatched junction bases: 2. There are 15 residues in the CDR3. The CDR3 DNA reads as TGTGCCAGCAGCCAAAAGCGGGGGCCCTACAATGAGCAGTTCTTC. Encoded protein: CASSQKRGPYNEQFF.

This clonotype was detected many times. The chain is built from TRBV10-3 and TRBJ1-5; the match to TRBD1 covers 8 bases. The CDR3 runs to 14 residues. The germline V gene has CDR1 ENHRY and CDR2 SYGVKD. Trimming took 2 bases from V and 7 from J; bases not matched to a gene: 4. CDR3 nucleotide sequence: TGTGCCATCAGTGAGACAGGGGGGGAACAGCCCCAGCATTTT. Amino acids: CAISETGGEQPQHF.

This clonotype occurred many times. V gene TRBV12-3 or TRBV12-4 combines with J gene TRBJ2-3; TRBD2 aligns across 7 bases. Trimming took 1 base from V and 2 from J; bases not matched to a gene: 0. CDR3 length: 14 amino acids. The CDR3 DNA is TGTGCCAGCAGTTTAGGACTAGCCACAGATACGCAGTATTTT. Protein: CASSLGLATDTQYF.

This clonotype has at least ten counts. This chain connects TRBV13 to TRBJ2-2; 7 bases map to TRBD2. Trimming took 11 bases from V and 5 from J; bases not matched to a gene: 8. The germline V gene encodes CDR1 PRHDT and CDR2 FYEKMQ (reference sequence). The CDR3 has 13 residues. The chain's CDR3 is CAGSSGLTGELFF. The CDR3 region has the DNA TGTGCCGGCTCTAGCGGACTTACCGGGGAGCTGTTTTTT.

This clonotype was seen repeatedly, ten times or more. This chain links TRBV29-1 with TRBJ2-1, with TRBD2 identical over 8 bases. V was pared by 8 bases and J by 4 bases, with 7 bases of the junction left unmatched. The CDR3 has 13 residues. Germline CDR1 is SQVTM and CDR2 is ANQGSEA. CDR3: CSSPGLGYNEQFF. The CDR3 DNA sequence: TGCAGCTCTCCGGGACTAGGATACAATGAGCAGTTCTTC.

This clonotype came up many times. The chain carries TRBV5-6 and TRBJ2-2; TRBD2 agrees at 10 bases. The CDR3 sequence is 17 residues long. From germline, CDR1 is SGHDT and CDR2 YYEEEE. V trimming: 1 base; J trimming: 5 bases; junction bases outside the gene matches: 8. The CDR3 region is CASSLHPSGRRTGELFF. The CDR3 region has the DNA TGTGCCAGCAGCTTGCATCCTAGCGGGAGACGAACCGGGGAGCTGTTTTTT.

This clonotype was detected ten times or more. This chain uses TRBV28 with TRBJ2-7; D unclear. With 8 bases removed from V and 3 bases from J, the gap between germline ends came to 26 bases. Germline V gene data show CDR1 as MDHEN and CDR2 as SYDVKM. This CDR3 has 17 amino acids. Here the CDR3 DNA reads TGTGCCAGCGGGTCCGACCTTAAACCGGGCCTTTACTACGAGCAGTACTTC. Its translation: CASGSDLKPGLYYEQYF.